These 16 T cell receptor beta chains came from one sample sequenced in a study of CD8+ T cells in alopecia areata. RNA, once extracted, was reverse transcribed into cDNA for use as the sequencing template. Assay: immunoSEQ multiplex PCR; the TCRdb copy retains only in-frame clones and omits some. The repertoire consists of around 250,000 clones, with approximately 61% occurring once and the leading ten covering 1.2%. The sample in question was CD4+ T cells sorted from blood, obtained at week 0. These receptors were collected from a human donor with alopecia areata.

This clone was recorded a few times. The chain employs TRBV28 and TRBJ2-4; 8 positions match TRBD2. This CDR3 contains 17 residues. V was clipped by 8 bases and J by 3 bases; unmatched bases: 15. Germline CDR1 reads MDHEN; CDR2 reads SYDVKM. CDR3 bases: TGTGCCAGCGGTTGGGAGGCGCGGGGGGCAGTCAAAAACATTCAGTACTTC. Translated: CASGWEARGAVKNIQYF.

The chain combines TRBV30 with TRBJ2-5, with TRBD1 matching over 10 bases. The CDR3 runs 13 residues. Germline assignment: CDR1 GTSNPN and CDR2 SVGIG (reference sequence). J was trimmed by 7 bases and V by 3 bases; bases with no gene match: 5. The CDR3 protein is CAWSSTGGGTQYF. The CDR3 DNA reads TGTGCCTGGAGCTCGACAGGGGGCGGGACCCAGTACTTC.

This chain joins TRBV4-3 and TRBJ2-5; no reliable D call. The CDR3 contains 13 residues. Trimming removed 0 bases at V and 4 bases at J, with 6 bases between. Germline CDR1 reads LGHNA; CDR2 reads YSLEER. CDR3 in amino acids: CASSQDPRETQYF. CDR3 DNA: TGCGCCAGCAGCCAAGATCCGCGAGAGACCCAGTACTTC.

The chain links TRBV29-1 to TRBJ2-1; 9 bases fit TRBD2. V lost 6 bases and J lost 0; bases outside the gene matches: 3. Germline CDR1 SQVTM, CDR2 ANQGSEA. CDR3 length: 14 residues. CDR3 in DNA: TGCAGCGTCCTAGCGGGGAGCTCCTACAATGAGCAGTTCTTC. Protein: CSVLAGSSYNEQFF.

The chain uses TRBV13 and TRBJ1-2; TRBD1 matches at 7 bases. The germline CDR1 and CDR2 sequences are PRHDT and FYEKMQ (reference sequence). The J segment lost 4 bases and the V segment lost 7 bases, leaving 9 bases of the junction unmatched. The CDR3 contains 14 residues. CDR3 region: CASTVTGAGYGYTF. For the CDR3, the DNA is TGTGCCAGCACCGTAACAGGGGCTGGCTATGGCTACACCTTC.

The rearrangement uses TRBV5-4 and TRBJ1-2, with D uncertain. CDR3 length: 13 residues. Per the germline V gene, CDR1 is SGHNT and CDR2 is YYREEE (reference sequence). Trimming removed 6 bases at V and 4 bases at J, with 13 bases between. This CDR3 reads CASTGNAIYGYTF. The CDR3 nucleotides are TGTGCCAGCACCGGGAATGCTATCTATGGCTACACCTTC.

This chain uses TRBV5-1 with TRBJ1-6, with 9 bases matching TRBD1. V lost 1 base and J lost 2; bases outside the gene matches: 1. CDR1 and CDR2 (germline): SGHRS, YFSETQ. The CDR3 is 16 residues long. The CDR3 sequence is CASSLRDRAYNSPLHF. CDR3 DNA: TGCGCCAGCAGCTTGAGGGACAGGGCCTATAATTCACCCCTCCACTTT.

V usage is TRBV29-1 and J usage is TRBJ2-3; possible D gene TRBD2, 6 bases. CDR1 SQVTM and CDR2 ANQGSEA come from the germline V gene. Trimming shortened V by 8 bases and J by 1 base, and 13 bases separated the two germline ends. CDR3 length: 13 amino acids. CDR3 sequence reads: CSHWVAGTDTQYF. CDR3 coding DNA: TGCAGCCACTGGGTAGCGGGCACAGATACGCAGTATTTT.

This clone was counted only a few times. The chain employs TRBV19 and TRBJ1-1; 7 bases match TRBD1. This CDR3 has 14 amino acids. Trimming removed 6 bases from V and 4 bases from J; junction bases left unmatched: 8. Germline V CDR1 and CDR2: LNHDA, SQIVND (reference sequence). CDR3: CASRVKTGTTEAFF. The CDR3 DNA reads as TGTGCCAGTAGAGTCAAGACAGGGACCACTGAAGCTTTCTTT.

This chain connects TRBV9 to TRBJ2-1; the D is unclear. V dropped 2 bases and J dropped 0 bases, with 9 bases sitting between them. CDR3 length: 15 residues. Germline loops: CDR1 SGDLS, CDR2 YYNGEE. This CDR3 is CASSVDPRSYNEQFF. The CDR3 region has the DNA TGTGCCAGCAGCGTTGACCCTCGCTCCTACAATGAGCAGTTCTTC.

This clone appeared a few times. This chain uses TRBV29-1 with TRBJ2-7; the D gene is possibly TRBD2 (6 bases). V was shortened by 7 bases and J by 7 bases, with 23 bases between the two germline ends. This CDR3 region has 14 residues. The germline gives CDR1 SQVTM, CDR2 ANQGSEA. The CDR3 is CSAARGVPGREQYF. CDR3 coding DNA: TGCAGCGCCGCTCGCGGGGTTCCGGGCCGGGAGCAGTACTTC.

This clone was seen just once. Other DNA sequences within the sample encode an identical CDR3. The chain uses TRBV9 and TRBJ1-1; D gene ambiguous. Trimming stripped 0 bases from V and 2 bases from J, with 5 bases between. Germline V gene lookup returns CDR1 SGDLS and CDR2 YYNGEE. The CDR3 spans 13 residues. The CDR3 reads CASSVGANTEAFF. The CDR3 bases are TGTGCCAGCAGCGTAGGAGCAAACACTGAAGCTTTCTTT.

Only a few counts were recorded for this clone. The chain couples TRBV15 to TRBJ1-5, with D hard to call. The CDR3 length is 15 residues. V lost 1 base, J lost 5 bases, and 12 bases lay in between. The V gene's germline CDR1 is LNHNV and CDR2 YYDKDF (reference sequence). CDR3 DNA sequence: TGTGCCACCAGCAGAGCCGCGTCAAGGGATCAGCCCCAGCATTTT. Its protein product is CATSRAASRDQPQHF.

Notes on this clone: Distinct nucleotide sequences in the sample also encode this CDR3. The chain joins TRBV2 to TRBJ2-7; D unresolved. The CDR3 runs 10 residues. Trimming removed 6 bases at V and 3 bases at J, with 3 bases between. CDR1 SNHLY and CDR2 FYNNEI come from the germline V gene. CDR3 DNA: TGTGCCAGCAGCGGCTACGAGCAGTACTTC. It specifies CASSGYEQYF.

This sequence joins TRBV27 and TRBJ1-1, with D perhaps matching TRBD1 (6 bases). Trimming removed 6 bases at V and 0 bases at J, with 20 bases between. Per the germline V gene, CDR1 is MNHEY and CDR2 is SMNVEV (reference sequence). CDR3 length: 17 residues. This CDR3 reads CASRRGGGGPLNTEAFF. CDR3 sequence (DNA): TGTGCCAGCAGAAGAGGGGGTGGGGGCCCATTGAACACTGAAGCTTTCTTT.

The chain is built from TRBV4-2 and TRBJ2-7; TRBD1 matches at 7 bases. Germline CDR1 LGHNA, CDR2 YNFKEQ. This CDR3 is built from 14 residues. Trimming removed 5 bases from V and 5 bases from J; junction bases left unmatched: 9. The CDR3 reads CASSSGTVSNEQYF. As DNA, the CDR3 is TGTGCCAGCAGCTCCGGGACAGTCAGTAACGAGCAGTACTTC.